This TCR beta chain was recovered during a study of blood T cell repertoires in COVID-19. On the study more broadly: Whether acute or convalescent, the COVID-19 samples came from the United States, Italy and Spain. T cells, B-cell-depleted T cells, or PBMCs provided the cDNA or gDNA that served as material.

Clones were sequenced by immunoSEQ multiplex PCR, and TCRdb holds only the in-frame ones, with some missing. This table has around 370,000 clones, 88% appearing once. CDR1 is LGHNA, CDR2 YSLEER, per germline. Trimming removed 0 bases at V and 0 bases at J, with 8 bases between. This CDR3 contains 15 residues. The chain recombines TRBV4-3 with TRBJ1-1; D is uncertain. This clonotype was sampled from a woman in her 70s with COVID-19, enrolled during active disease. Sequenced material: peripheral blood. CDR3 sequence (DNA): TGCGCCAGCAGCCAAGACGAGAGATTGAACACTGAAGCTTTCTTT. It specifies CASSQDERLNTEAFF.